The 4 T cell receptor beta chains given below trace back to one sample, sequenced in a study of blood T cell repertoires in COVID-19. Here immunoSEQ multiplex PCR was the method, and the copy in TCRdb shows in-frame clones only, minus some. The sample carries roughly 200,000 clones, around 85% recorded once. Sequenced sample: PBMCs or T cells enriched from blood (not recorded which). Receptors were obtained from a woman between 50 and 59 years old in a cohort exposed to, infected with or recovered from COVID-19 (not recorded which).

The rearrangement links TRBV6-5 to TRBJ1-2; tentative D call: TRBD1 (5 bases). Germline CDR1 reads MNHEY; CDR2 reads SVGAGI. This CDR3 is 12 amino acids long. V gave up 7 bases and J gave up 6 bases, with 12 bases separating them. The CDR3 nucleotides read TGTGCCAGCACCACGGGGGGGAATGGCTACACCTTC. It specifies CASTTGGNGYTF.

The CDR3 bases are TGTGCCAGCAGTGAAGTTGGAGCTATAGGTCCCAAAAACATTCAGTACTTC. Its translation is CASSEVGAIGPKNIQYF. This chain joins TRBV6-1 and TRBJ2-4; no definite D call. Trimming stripped 1 base from V and 2 bases from J, with 15 bases between. Germline lookup yields CDR1 MNHNS and CDR2 SASEGT. The CDR3 length is 17 residues.

The chain carries TRBV10-1 and TRBJ1-5, with 7 positions matching TRBD1. The CDR3 sequence is 15 residues long. Germline CDR1 is WNHNN and CDR2 is SYGVQD (reference sequence). The trim removed 5 bases at V and 2 bases at J, leaving 6 bases unmatched. CDR3 coding DNA: TGCGCCAGCAGTCCCGACAGGGAAGGCAATCAGCCCCAGCATTTT. It encodes CASSPDREGNQPQHF.

As concerns this clone: Its ends do not fully match the called genes, so a read error is possible. The V call is TRBV7-3, the J call TRBJ2-3; weak D call: TRBD2 (7 bases). From germline, CDR1 is SGHTA and CDR2 FQGTGA. The CDR3 extends over 17 amino acids. The CDR3 bases are TGTGCCAGCAGCCTAACCGCCGGGGGGCCCAGCACAGATACGCAGTATTTT. Translated, it gives CASSLTAGGPSTDTQYF.